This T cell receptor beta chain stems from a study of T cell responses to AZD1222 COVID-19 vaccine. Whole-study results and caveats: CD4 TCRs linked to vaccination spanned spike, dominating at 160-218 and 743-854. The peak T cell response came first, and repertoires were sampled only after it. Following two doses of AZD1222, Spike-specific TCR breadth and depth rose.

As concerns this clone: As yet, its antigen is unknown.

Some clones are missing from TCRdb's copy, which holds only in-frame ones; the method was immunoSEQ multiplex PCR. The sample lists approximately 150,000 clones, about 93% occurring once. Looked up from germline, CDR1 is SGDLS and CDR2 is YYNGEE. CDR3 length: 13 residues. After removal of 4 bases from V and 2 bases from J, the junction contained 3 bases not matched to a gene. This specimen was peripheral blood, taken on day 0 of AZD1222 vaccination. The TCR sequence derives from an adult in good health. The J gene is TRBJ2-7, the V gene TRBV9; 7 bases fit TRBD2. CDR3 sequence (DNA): TGTGCCAGCAGCCCCGCGGGGGCCTACGAGCAGTACTTC. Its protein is CASSPAGAYEQYF.